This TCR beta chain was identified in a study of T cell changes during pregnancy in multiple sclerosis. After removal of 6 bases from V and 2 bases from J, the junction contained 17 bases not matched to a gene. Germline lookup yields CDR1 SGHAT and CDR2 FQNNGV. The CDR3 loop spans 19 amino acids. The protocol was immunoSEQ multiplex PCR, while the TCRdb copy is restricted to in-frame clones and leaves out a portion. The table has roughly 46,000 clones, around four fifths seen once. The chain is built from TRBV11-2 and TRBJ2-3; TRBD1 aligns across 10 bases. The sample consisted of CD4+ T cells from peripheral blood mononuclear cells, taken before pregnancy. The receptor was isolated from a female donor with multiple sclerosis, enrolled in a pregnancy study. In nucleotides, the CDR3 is TGTGCCAGCAGGAACGTCCGCCCGGGACAGGGGACTTCCACAGATACGCAGTATTTT. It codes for CASRNVRPGQGTSTDTQYF.